This T cell receptor beta chain was sequenced in a study of shared clonotypes between healthy human individuals. Donors included only healthy HIV-negative adults lacking recent acute infections or vaccinations. General observations from the study: Only a few donors were included, so the genetic and exposure-history diversity represented was limited.

Details on this clone: Antigen unknown.

On sorted subsets, replicate PCRs used about 200 ng DNA, or 25,000 to 35,000 T cell genomes. In the source study's methods: Filtering differed for immunoSEQ, which gave only junction sequences without quality scores. The data were produced by immunoSEQ multiplex PCR, yet TCRdb's version contains in-frame clones alone and is incomplete. That table gives V, J and clone size, and the DNA gave D and trimming. The sample yields more than 900,000 clones, about four fifths seen once. This CDR3 is built from 14 residues. Germline lookup yields CDR1 SGHDN and CDR2 FVKESK. V lost 4 bases, J lost 5 bases, and 14 bases lay in between.

This sequence was found in a man between 18 and 29 years old in good health. Some clones in this sample may be carry-over from other donors' samples. The sample taken for sequencing was memory CD4+ T cells from PBMCs. As for subset: CD45RA-negative fraction. The chain couples TRBV14 to TRBJ1-2, with D possibly TRBD1 on 5 matching bases. DNA of the CDR3: TGTGCCAGCAGCCCAGGGCCCCTCCGGTATGGCTACACCTTC. Protein: CASSPGPLRYGYTF.